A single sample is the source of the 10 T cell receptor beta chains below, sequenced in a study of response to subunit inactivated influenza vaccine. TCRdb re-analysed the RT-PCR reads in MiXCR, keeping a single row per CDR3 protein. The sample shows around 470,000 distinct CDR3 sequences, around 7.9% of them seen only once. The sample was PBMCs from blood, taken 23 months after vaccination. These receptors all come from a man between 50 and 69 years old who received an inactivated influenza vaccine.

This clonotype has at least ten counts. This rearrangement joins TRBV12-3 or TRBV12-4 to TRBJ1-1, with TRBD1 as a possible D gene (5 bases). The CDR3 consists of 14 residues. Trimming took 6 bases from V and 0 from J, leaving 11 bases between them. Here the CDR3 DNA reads TGTGCCAGCAGAGTAACAGGCATGAACACTGAAGCTTTCTTT. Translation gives CASRVTGMNTEAFF.

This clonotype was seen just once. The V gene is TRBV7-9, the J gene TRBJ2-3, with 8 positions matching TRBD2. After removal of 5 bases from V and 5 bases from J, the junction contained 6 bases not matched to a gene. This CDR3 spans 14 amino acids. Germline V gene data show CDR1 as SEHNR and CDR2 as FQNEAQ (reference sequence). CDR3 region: CASSPGLGRDTQYF. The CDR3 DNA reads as TGTGCCAGCAGCCCGGGACTAGGCAGAGATACGCAGTATTTT. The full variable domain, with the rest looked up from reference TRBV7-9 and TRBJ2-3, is DTGVSQNPRHKITKRGQNVTFRCDPISEHNRLYWYRQTLGQGPEFLTYFQNEAQLEKSRLLSDRFSAERPKGSFSTLEIQRTEQGDSAMYLCASSPGLGRDTQYFGPGTRLTVL.

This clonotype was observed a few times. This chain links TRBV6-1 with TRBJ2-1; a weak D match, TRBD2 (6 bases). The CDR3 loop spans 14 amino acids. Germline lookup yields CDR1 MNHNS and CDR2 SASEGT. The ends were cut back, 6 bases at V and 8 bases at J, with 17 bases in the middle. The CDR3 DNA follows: TGTGCCAGCAGACCGGGACTGCTTAGCGATGAGCAGTTCTTC. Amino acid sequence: CASRPGLLSDEQFF.

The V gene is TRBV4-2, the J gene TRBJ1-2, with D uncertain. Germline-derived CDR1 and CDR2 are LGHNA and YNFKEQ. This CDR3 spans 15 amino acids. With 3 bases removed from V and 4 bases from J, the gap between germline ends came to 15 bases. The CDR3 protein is CASSQEGKRGYGYTF. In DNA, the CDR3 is TGTGCCAGCAGCCAGGAAGGGAAACGGGGCTATGGCTACACCTTC.

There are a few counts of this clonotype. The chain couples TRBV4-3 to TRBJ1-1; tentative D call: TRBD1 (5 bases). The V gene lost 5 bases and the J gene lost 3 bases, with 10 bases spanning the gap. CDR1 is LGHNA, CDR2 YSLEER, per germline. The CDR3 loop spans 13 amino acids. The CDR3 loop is CASSSGKDTEAFF. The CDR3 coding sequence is TGCGCCAGCAGCTCAGGGAAGGACACTGAAGCTTTCTTT.

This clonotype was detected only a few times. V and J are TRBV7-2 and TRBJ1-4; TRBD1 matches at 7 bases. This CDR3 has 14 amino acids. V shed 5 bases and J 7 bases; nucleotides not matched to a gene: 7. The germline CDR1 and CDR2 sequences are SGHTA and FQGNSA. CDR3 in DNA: TGTGCCAGCAGCCCCGCCAGGGGGATTGAAAAACTGTTTTTT. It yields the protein CASSPARGIEKLFF.

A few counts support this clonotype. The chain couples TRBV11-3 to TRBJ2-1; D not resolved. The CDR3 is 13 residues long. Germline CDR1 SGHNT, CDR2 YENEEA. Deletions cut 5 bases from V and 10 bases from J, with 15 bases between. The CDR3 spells CASSLLDRSEQFF. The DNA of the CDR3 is TGTGCCAGCAGCCTCCTCGACCGCTCCGAGCAGTTCTTC. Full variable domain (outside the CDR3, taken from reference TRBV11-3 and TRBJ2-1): EAGVVQSPRYKIIEKKQPVAFWCNPISGHNTLYWYLQNLGQGPELLIRYENEEAVDDSQLPKDRFSAERLKGVDSTLKIQPAELGDSAVYLCASSLLDRSEQFFGPGTRLTVL.

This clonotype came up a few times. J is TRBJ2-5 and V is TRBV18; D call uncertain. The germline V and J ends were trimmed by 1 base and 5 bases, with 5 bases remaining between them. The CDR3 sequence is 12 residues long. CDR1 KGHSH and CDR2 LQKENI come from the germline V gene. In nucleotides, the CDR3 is TGTGCCAGCTCACCACAGGAGGAGACCCAGTACTTC. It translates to CASSPQEETQYF.

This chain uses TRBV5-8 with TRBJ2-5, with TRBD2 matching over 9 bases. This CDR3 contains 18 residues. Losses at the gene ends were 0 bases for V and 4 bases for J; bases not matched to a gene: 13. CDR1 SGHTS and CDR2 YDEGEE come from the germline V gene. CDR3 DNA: TGTGCCAGCAGCTTGGTTGCGGGGGGGGCCAGATTCAGAGAGACCCAGTACTTC. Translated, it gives CASSLVAGGARFRETQYF.

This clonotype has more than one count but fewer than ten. CDR3 loop: CASSLTGEGQPQHF. CDR3 in DNA: TGTGCCAGCAGTTTAACAGGGGAGGGGCAGCCCCAGCATTTT. V usage is TRBV28 and J usage is TRBJ1-5; 7 positions agree with TRBD1. The germline CDR1 and CDR2 sequences are MDHEN and SYDVKM. V was clipped by 2 bases and J by 7 bases; unmatched bases: 5. The CDR3 is made up of 14 amino acids.